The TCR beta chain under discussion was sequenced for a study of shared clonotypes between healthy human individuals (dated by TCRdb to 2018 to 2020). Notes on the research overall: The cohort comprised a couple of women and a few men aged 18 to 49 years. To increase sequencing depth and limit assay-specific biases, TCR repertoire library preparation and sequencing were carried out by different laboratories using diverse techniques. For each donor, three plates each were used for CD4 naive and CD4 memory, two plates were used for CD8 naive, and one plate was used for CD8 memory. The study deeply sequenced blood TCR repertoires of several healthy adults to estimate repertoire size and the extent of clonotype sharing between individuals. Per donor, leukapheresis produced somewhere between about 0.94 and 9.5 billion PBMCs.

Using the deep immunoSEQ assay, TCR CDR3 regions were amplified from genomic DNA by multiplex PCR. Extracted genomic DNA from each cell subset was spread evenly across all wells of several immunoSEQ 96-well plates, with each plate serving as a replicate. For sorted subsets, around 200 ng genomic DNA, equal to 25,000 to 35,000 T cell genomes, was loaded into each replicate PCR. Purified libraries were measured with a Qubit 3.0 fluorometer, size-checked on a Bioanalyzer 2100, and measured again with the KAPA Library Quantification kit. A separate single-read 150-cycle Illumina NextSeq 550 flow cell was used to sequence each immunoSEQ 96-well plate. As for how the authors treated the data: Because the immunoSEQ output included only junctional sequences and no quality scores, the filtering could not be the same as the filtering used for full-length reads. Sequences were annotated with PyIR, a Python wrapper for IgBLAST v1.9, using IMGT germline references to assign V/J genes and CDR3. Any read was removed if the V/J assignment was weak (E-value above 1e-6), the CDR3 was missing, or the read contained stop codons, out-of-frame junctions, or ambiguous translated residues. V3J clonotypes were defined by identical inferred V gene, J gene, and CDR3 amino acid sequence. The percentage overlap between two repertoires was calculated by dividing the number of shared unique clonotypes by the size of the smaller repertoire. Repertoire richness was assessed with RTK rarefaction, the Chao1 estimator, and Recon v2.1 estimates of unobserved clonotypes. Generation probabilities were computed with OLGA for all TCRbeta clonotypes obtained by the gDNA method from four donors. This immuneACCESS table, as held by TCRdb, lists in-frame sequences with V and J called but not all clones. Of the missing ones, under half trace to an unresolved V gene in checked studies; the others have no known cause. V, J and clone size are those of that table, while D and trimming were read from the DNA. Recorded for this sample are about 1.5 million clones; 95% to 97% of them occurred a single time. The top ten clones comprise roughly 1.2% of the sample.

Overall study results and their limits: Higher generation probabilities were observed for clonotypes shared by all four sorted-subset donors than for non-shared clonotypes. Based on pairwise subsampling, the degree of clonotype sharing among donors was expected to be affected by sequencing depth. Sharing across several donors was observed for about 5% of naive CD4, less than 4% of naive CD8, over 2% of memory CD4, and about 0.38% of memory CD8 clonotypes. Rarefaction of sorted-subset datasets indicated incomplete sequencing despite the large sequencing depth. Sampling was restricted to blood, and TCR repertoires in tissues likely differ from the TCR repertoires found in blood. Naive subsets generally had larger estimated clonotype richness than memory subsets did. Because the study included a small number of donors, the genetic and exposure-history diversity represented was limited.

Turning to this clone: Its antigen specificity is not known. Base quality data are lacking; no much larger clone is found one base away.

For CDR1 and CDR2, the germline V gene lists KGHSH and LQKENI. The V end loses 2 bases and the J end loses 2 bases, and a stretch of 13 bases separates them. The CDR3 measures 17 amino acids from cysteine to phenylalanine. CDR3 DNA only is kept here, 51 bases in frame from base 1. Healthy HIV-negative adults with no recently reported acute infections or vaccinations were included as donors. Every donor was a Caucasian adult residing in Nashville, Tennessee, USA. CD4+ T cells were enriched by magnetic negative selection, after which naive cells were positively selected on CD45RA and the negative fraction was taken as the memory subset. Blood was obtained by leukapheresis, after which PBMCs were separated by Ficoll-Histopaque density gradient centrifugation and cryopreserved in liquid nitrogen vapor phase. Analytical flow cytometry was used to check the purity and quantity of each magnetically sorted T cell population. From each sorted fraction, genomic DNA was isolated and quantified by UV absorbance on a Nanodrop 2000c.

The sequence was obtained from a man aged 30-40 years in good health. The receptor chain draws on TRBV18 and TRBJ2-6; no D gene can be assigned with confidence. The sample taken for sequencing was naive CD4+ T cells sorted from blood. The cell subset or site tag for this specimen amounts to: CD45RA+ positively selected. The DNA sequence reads TGTGCCAGCTCACCAAGGCCCCAGCCAACTGGGGCCAACGTCCTGACTTTC. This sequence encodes CASSPRPQPTGANVLTF.